Listed below are T cell receptor beta chains from one sample, sequenced in a study of CD8 T cells in Susac syndrome. MiXCR, applied by TCRdb to the immunoSEQ multiplex PCR reads, yields one record per CDR3 protein. The table lists 150,000 to 200,000 distinct CDR3 sequences, 90% to 97% of them singletons. Input material: CD4+ T cells from PBMCs. All receptors come from a human donor with multiple sclerosis. Both conserved end residues are trimmed from each CDR3. Size is stated for part of the rows, as once, few or many counts, or as a class when the clone is expanded.

14	-	TRBJ2-7	TRBV7-2	ASSLVGGGSSYEQY
12	-	TRBJ2-7	TRBV9	ASSVGPGAYEQY
12	few	TRBJ1-2	TRBV3-1	ASSPGTGIYGYT
9	-	TRBJ1-1	TRBV30	ARTGQIKAF
11	-	TRBJ2-1	TRBV27	ASSLFRGGEQF
14	-	TRBJ2-3	TRBV6-2/TRBV6-3	ASSLGTQPNTDTQY
11	-	TRBJ1-2	TRBV27	ASSGTRGLGYT
11	-	TRBJ2-5	TRBV18	ASSPLSLETQY
12	-	TRBJ1-1	TRBV18	ASSPPVGHTEAF
12	-	TRBJ2-3	TRBV28	ASSPPGTTDTQY
13	-	TRBJ1-2	TRBV7-2	ASSAQSGTNYGYT
10	-	TRBJ2-3	TRBV5-6	ASSQIPDTQY
13	-	TRBJ1-5	TRBV5-6	ASSLGGGRNQPQH
9	-	TRBJ1-2	TRBV6-4	ASSDHYGYT
12	-	TRBJ2-1	TRBV29-1	SVESGRGGNEQF
13	-	TRBJ2-7	TRBV20-1	SATPPDRGAYEQY
13	-	TRBJ2-3	TRBV12-3/TRBV12-4	ASRVRDGSTDTQY
10	-	TRBJ2-5	TRBV6-6	ASRGSQETQY
10	-	TRBJ2-5	TRBV20-1	SARQTADTQY
12	-	TRBJ2-3	TRBV10-3	AISESGGADTQY
9	-	TRBJ2-7	TRBV3-1	ASSQDRQQY
13	-	TRBJ1-3	TRBV13	ASSYTATSGNTIY
9	-	TRBJ1-2	TRBV10-3	AISEAYGYT
13	few	TRBJ2-3	TRBV7-9	ASSRSGVSTDTQY
10	-	TRBJ2-1	TRBV19	ASSAPAGSEF
13	-	TRBJ1-1	TRBV3-1	ASSQEWVTGTEAF
16	-	TRBJ1-1	TRBV5-1	ASSLVDRLTSMNTEAF
11	-	TRBJ2-7	TRBV20-1	SAIGQSTYEQY
15	-	TRBJ1-1	TRBV27	ASSYTPGQLMNTEAF
12	-	TRBJ1-5	TRBV13	ASSLAGMGQPQH
9	-	-	TRBV20-1	SARAGPGQF
12	-	TRBJ1-2	TRBV5-6	ASSSTDRDYGYT
13	-	TRBJ1-6	TRBV10-2	ASSRGGQGESPLH
12	-	TRBJ1-2	TRBV7-9	ASSLDRGSFRYT
11	-	TRBJ2-1	TRBV5-6	ASNKGRAEVQF
12	-	TRBJ2-1	TRBV25-1	ASSGGQFYNEQF
11	-	TRBJ2-5	TRBV29-1	SVEGQGGETQY
11	-	TRBJ1-2	TRBV11-3	ASSQYSDYGYT
16	-	TRBJ2-2	TRBV30	AWSVLSWGNRSTGELF
13	once	TRBJ2-7	TRBV20-1	SARDGGVGSYEQY
10	-	TRBJ1-1	TRBV18	ASSPGSTEAF
11	-	TRBJ1-2	TRBV29-1	SVGPLPNYGYT
13	-	TRBJ2-7	TRBV4-1	ASSQLPGQIYEQY
14	-	TRBJ2-3	TRBV20-1	SASPLLAASTDTQY
10	-	TRBJ2-7	TRBV7-9	ASSFYEGEQY
12	-	TRBJ1-4	TRBV15	ATSWDATNEKLF
14	-	TRBJ1-4	TRBV18	ASSPLFREEREKLF
10	-	TRBJ1-2	TRBV20-1	SARYRAYGYT
10	-	TRBJ2-7	TRBV2	ASSGLKYEQY